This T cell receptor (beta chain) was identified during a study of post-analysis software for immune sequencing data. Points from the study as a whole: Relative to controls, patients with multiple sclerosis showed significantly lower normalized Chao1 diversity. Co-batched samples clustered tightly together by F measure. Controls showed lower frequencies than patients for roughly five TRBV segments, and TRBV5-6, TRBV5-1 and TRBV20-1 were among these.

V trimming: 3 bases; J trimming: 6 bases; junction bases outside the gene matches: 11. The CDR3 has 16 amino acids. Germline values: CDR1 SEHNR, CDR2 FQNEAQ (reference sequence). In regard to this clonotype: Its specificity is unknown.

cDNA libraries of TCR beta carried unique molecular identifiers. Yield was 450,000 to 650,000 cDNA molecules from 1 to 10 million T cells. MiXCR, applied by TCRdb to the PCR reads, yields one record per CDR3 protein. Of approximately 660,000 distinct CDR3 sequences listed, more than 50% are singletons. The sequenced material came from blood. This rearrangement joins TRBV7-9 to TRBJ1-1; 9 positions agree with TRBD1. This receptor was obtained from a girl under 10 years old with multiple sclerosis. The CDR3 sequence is CASSFVQGARSPEAFF. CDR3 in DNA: TGTGCCAGCAGCTTTGTACAGGGGGCGAGGTCTCCTGAAGCTTTCTTT. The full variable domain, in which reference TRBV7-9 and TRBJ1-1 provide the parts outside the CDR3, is DTGVSQNPRHKITKRGQNVTFRCDPISEHNRLYWYRQTLGQGPEFLTYFQNEAQLEKSRLLSDRFSAERPKGSFSTLEIQRTEQGDSAMYLCASSFVQGARSPEAFFGQGTRLTVV.